This T cell receptor beta chain comes out of a study of cytomegalovirus exposure and HLA in healthy donors. Study-wide results and caveats: Association of a missense DCLRE1C variant with TCR beta V- and J-gene trimming was reported in a later analysis. A likely sequencing artifact accounted for one observed cluster of highly shared sequence variants.

Concerning this clone itself: Its specificity is unknown.

Healthy donors of bone marrow made up the group. Nominal health characterized the donors when sampled, though unrecorded immune exposures were likely. Primers included in the PCR were 60 Vbeta and 13 Jbeta primers. Using immunoSEQ multiplex PCR, the repertoire was profiled, and TCRdb retains in-frame clones only, with some absent. The sample consists of some 93,000 clones, about four fifths of them appearing once. The V end lost 4 bases, the J end lost 9 bases, and 18 bases lay between the germline ends. Germline assignment: CDR1 MNHEY and CDR2 SVGAGI. The CDR3 covers 14 residues. The rearrangement links TRBV6-5 to TRBJ2-5; perhaps TRBD2 as D (7 bases). The clonotype was recovered from a man over 45 in good health and CMV-seronegative. The source material was PBMCs. CDR3 in DNA: TGTGCCAGCAGTTCGACTAGCCCGGAGGGGGCCCAGTACTTC. Translating gives CASSSTSPEGAQYF.